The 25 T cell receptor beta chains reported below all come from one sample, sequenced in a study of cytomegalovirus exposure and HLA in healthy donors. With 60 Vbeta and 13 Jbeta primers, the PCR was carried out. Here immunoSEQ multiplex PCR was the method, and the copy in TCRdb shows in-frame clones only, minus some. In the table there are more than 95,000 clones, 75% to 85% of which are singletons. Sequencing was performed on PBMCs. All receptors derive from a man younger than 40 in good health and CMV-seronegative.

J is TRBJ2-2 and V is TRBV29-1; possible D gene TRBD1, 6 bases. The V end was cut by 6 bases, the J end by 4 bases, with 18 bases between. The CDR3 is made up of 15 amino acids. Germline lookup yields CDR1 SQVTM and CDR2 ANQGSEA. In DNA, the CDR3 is TGCAGCGTGGCCCGGGACACCAATCCCACCGGGGAGCTGTTTTTT. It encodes CSVARDTNPTGELFF.

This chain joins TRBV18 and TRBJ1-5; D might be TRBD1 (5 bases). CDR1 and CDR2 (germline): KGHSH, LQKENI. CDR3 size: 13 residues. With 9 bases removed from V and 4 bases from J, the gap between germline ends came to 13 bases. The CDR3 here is CASREGMNQPQHF. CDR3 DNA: TGTGCCAGTAGGGAGGGGATGAATCAGCCCCAGCATTTT.

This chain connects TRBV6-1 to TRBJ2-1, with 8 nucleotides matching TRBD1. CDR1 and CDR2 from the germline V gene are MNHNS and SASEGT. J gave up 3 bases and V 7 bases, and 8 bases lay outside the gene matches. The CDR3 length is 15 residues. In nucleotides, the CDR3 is TGTGCCAGCATTTTAGACAGGGGACTCTACAATGAGCAGTTCTTC. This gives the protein CASILDRGLYNEQFF.

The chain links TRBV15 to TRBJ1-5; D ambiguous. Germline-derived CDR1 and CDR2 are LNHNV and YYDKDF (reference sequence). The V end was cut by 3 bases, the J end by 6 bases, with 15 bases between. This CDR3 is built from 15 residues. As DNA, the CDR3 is TGTGCCACCAGCAGTGTTTCGGGGTCCGGTCAGCCCCAGCATTTT. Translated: CATSSVSGSGQPQHF.

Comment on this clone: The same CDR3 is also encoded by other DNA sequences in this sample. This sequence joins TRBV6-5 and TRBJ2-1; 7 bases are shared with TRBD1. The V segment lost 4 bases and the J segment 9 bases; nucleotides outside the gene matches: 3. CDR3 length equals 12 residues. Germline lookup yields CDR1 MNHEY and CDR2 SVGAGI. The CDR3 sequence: CASSSSGGEQFF. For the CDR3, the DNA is TGTGCCAGCAGTTCCTCAGGGGGTGAGCAGTTCTTC.

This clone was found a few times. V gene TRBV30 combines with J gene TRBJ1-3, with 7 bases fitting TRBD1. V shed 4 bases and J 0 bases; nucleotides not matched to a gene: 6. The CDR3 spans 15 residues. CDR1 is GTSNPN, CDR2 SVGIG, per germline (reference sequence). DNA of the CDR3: TGTGCCTGGAATACGGGACAGCTCTCTGGAAACACCATATATTTT. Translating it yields CAWNTGQLSGNTIYF.

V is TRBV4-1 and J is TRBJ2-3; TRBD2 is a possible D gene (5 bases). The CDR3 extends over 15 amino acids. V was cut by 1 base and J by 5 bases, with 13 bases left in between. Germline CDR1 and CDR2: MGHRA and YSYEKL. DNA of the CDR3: TGCGCCAGCAGCCAAGGTCCTCCTCGGGGAGATACGCAGTATTTT. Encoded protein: CASSQGPPRGDTQYF.

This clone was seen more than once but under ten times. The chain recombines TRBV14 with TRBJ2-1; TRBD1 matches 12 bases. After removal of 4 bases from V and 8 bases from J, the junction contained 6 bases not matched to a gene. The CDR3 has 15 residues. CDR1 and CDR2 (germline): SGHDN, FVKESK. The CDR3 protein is CASSPQGQGAYEQFF. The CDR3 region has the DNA TGTGCCAGCAGCCCCCAGGGACAGGGGGCGTATGAGCAGTTCTTC.

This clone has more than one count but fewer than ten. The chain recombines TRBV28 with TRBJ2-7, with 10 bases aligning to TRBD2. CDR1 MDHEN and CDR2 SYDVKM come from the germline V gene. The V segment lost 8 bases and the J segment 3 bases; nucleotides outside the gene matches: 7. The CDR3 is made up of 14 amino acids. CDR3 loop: CASLPGLAIYEQYF. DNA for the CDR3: TGTGCCAGCCTTCCGGGACTAGCGATCTACGAGCAGTACTTC.

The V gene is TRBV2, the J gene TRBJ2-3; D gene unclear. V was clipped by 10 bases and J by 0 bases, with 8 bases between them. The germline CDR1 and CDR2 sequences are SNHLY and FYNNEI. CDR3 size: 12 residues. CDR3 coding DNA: TGTGCCACGGAGTACAGCACAGATACGCAGTATTTT. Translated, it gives CATEYSTDTQYF. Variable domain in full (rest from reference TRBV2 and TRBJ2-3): EPEVTQTPSHQVTQMGQEVILRCVPISNHLYFYWYRQILGQKVEFLVSFYNNEISEKSEIFDDQFSVERPDGSNFTLKIRSTKLEDSAMYFCATEYSTDTQYFGPGTRLTVL.

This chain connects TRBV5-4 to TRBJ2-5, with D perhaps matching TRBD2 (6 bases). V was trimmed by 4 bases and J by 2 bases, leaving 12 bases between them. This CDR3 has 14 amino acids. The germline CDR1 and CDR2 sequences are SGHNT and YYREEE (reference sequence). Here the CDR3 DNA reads TGTGCCAGCAGCCCAACCGGGACTCAAGAGACCCAGTACTTC. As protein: CASSPTGTQETQYF.

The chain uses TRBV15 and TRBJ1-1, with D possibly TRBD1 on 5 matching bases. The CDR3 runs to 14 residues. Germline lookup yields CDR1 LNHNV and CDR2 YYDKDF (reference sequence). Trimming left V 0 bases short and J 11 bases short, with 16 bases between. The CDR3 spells CATSREGIGGDAFF. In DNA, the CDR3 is TGTGCCACCAGCAGAGAGGGGATTGGGGGGGATGCTTTCTTT.

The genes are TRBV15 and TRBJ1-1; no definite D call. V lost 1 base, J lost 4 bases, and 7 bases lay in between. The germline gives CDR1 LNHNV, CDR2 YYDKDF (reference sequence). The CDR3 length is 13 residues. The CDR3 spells CATSRVDSTEAFF. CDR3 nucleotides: TGTGCCACCAGCAGAGTAGATAGCACTGAAGCTTTCTTT.

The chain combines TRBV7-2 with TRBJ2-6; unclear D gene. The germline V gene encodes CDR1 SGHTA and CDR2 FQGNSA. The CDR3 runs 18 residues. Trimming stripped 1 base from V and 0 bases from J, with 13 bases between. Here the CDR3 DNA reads TGTGCCAGCAGCTTAGTAGTGTTCTCCCCCTCTGGGGCCAACGTCCTGACTTTC. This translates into CASSLVVFSPSGANVLTF.

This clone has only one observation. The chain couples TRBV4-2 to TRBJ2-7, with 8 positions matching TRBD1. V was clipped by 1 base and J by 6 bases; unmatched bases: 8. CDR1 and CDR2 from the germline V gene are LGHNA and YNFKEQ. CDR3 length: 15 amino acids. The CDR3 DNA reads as TGTGCCAGCAGCCAAGTTGGACAGGGATGGGGCGAGCAGTACTTC. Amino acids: CASSQVGQGWGEQYF.

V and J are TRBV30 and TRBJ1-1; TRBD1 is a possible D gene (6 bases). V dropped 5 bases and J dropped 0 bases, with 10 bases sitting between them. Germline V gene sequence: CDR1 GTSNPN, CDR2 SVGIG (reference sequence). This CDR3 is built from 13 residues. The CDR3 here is CAWGQNLNTEAFF. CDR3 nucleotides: TGTGCCTGGGGACAGAACTTGAACACTGAAGCTTTCTTT.

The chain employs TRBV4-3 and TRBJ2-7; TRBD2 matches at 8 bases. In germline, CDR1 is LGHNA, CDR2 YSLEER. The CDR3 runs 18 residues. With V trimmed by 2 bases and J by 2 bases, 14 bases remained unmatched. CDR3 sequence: CASSQFGGVRGGPYEQYF. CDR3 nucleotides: TGCGCCAGCAGCCAATTCGGGGGTGTCCGGGGGGGACCCTACGAGCAGTACTTC.

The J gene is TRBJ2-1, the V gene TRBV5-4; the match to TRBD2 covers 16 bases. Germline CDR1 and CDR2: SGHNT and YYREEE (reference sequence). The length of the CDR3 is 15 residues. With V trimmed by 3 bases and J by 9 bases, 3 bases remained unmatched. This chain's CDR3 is CASSWGLAGGGEQFF. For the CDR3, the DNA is TGTGCCAGCAGCTGGGGACTAGCGGGAGGGGGTGAGCAGTTCTTC.

CDR3 in amino acids: CASSLGQGAIYGYTF. Written as DNA, the CDR3 is TGTGCCAGCAGCTTGGGGCAGGGGGCGATCTATGGCTACACCTTC. The chain combines TRBV7-2 with TRBJ1-2; 8 bases map to TRBD1. Looked up from germline, CDR1 is SGHTA and CDR2 is FQGNSA. Losses at the gene ends were 3 bases for V and 4 bases for J; bases not matched to a gene: 7. This CDR3 has 15 residues.

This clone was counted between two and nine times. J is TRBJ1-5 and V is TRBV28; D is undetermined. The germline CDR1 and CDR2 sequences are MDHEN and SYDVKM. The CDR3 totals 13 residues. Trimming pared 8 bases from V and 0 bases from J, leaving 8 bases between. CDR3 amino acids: CASGRDSNQPQHF. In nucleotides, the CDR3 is TGTGCCAGCGGGCGGGATAGCAATCAGCCCCAGCATTTT.

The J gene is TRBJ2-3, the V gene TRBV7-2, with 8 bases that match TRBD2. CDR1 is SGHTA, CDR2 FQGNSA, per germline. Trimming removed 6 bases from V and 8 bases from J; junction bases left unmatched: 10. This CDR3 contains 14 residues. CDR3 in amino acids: CASRLSGASITQYF. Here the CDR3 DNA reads TGTGCCAGCAGACTTAGCGGGGCCTCCATTACGCAGTATTTT. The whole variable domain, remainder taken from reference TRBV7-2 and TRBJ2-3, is GAGVSQSPSNKVTEKGKDVELRCDPISGHTALYWYRQSLGQGLEFLIYFQGNSAPDKSGLPSDRFSAERTGGSVSTLTIQRTQQEDSAVYLCASRLSGASITQYFGPGTRLTVL.

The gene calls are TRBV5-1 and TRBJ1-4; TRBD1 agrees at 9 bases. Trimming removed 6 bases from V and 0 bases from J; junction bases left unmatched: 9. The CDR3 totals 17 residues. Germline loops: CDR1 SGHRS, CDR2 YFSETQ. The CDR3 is CASNPGQGRTTNEKLFF. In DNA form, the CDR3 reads TGCGCCAGCAATCCCGGACAGGGGAGAACAACTAATGAAAAACTGTTTTTT.

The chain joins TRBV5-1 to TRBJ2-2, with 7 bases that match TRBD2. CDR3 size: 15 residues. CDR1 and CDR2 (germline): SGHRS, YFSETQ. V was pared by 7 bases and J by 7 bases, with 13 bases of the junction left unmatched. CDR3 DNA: TGCGCCAGCGGCACCGGCGGGAGAGGTGGCGGGGAGCTGTTTTTT. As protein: CASGTGGRGGGELFF.

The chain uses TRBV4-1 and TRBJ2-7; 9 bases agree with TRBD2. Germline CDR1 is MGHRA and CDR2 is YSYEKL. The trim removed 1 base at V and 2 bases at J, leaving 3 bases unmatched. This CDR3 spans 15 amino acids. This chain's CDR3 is CASSQVAGATYEQYF. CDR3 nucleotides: TGCGCCAGCAGCCAAGTAGCGGGGGCGACCTACGAGCAGTACTTC.

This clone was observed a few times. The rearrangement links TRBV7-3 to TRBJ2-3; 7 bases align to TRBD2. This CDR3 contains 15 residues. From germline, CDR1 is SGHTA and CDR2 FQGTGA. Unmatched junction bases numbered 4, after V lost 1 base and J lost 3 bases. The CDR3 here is CASSLMGSGTDTQYF. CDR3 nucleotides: TGTGCCAGCAGCTTAATGGGTAGCGGGACAGATACGCAGTATTTT.